The TCR beta chain under discussion was sequenced for a study of blood T cells in healthy people across ages. Overall study context: The template switching approach captured approximately one barcoded beta molecule for every two T cells.

Primers used in a second PCR of roughly 6 to 11 cycles were a sample-barcoded 5' primer and a J-beta primer mix. CDR3-containing paired-end reads numbering at least 2.5 million came from each sample. MiXCR was run by TCRdb on the 5' RACE reads, yielding one entry per CDR3 protein. The data show around 1,800,000 distinct CDR3 sequences, about two fifths seen once. V lost 1 base and J 6 bases, leaving 11 bases between the germline ends. The CDR3 is 14 residues long. From germline, CDR1 is LGHNA and CDR2 YSLEER. Study-wide results and caveats: Naive CD4+ cell counts and diversity both ran higher in long-lived than in aged donors.

Note on this clonotype: Its antigen is still unknown.

The sequencing sample was made of blood. This receptor was obtained from a human donor in good health. The V call is TRBV4-3, the J call TRBJ2-3; D is perhaps TRBD1 or TRBD2 (5 bases each). CDR3 in amino acids: CASSQGPRDDTQYF. The CDR3 DNA reads as TGCGCCAGCAGCCAAGGGCCCAGGGACGATACGCAGTATTTT.